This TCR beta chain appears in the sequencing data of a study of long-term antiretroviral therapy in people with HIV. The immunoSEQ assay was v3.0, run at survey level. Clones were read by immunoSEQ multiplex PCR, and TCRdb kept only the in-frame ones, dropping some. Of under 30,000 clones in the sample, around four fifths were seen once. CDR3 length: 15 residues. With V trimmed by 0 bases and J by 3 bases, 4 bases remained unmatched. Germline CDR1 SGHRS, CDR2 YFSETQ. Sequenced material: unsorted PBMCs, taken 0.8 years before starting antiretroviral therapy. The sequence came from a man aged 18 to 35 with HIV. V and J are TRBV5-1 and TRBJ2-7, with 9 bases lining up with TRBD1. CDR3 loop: CASSLDGTGNYEQYF. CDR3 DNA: TGCGCCAGCAGCTTGGATGGGACAGGGAACTACGAGCAGTACTTC.